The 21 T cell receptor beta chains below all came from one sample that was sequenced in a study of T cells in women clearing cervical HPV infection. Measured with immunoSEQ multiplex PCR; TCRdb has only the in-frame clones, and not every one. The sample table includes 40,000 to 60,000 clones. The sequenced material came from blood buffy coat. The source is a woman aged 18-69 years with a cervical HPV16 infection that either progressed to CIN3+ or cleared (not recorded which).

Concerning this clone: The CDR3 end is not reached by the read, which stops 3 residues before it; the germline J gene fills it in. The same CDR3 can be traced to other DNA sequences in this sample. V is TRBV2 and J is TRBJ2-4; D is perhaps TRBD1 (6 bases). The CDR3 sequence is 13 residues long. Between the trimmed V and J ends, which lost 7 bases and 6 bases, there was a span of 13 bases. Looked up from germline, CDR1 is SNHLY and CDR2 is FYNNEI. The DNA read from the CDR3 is TGTGCCAGCAACCAGGGGAACCGAAACATT. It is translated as CASNQGNRNI. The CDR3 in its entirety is CASNQGNRNIQYF.

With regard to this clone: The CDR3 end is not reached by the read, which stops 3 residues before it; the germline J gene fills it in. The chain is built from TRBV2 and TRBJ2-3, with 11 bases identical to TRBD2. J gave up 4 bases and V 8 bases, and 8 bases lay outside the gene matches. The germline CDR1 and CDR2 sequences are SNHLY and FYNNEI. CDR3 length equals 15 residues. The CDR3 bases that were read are TGTGCCAGCCTGAAGACTAGCGGGGATGCAGATACG. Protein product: CASLKTSGDADT. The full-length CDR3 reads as CASLKTSGDADTQYF.

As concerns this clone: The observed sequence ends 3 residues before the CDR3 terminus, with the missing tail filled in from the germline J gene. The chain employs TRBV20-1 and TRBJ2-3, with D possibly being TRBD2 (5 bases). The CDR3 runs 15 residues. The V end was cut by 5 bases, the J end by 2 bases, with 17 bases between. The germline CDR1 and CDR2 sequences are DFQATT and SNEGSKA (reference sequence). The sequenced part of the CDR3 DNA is TGCAGTGCTGACAAGATGGAGCGGTACACAGATACG. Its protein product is CSADKMERYTDT. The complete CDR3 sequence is CSADKMERYTDTQYF.

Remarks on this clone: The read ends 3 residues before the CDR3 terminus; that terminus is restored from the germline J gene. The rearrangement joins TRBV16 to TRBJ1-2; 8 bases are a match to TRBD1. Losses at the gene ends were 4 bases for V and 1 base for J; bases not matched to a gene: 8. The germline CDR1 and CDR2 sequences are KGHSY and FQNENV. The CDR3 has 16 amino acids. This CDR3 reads CASSRLTGGVNYGYTF. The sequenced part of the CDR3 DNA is TGTGCCAGCAGCCGGCTTACAGGGGGTGTTAACTATGGC.

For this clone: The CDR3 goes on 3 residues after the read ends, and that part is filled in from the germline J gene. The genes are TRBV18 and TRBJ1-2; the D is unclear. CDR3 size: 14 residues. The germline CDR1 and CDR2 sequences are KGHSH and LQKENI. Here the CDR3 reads CASSPRPSTDTYTF. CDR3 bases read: TGTGCCAGCTCACCACGTCCATCCACAGATACC.

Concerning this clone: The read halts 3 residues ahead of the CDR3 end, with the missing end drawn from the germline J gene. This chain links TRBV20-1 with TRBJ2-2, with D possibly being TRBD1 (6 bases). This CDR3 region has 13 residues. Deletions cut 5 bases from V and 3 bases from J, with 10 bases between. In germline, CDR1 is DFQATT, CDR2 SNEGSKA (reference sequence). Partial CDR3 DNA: TGCAGTGCTTTACGGACAGACACCGGGGAG. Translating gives CSALRTDTGE. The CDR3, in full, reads CSALRTDTGELFF.

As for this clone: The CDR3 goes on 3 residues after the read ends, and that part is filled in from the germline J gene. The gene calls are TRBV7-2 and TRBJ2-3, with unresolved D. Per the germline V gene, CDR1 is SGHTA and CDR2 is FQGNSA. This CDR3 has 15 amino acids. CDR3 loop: CASSLSGYSNQPQYF. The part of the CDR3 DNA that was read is TGTGCCAGCAGCTTATCTGGGTATAGCAATCAGCCG. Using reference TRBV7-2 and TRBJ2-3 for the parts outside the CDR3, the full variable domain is GAGVSQSPSNKVTEKGKDVELRCDPISGHTALYWYRQSLGQGLEFLIYFQGNSAPDKSGLPSDRFSAERTGGSVSTLTIQRTQQEDSAVYLCASSLSGYSNQPQYFGPGTRLTVL.

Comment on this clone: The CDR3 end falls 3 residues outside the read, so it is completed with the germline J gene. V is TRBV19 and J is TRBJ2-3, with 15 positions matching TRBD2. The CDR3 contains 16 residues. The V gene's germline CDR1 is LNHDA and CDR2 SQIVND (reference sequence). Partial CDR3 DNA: TGTGCCACCCAAGGGACTAGCGGGGGGTTAGGGGAGACG. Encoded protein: CATQGTSGGLGET. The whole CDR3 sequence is CATQGTSGGLGETQYF.

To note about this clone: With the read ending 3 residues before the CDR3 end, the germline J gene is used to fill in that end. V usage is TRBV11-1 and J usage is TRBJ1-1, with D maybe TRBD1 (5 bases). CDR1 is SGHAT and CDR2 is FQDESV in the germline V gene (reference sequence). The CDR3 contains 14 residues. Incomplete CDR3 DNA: TGTGCCAGCAGCTTACCTACACCCAGGGCGCAA. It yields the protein CASSLPTPRAQ. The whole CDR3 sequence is CASSLPTPRAQAFF.

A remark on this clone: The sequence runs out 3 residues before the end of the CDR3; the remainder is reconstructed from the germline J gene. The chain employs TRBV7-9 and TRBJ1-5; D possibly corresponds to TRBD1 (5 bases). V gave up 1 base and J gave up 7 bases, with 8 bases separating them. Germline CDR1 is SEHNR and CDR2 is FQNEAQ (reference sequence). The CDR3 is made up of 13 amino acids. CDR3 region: CASSLEGMQPQHF. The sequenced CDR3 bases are TGTGCCAGCAGCTTAGAGGGGATGCAGCCC.

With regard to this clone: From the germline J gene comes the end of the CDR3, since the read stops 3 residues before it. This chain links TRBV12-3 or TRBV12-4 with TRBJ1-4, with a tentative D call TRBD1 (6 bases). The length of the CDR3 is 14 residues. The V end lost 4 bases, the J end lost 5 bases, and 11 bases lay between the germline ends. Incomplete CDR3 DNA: TGTGCCAGCAGTTGGAGGGGGGGGAATGAAAAA. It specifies CASSWRGGNEK. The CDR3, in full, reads CASSWRGGNEKLFF.

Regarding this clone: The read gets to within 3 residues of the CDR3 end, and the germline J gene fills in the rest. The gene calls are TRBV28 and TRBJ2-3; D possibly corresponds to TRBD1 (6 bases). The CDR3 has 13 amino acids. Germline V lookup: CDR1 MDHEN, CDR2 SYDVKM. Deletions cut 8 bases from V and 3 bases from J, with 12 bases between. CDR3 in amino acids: CASYWDITDTQYF. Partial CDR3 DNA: TGTGCCAGCTACTGGGACATTACAGATACG.

CDR3: CASSQDPRGATGELFF. The CDR3 bases that were read are TGTGCCAGCAGCCAAGATCCCAGGGGGGCAACCGGGGAG. The chain is built from TRBV14 and TRBJ2-2, with a tentative D call TRBD1 (7 bases). The CDR3 end falls 3 residues outside the read, so it is completed with the germline J gene. Trimming cost V 0 bases and J 5 bases, with 13 bases left between them. Germline CDR1 SGHDN, CDR2 FVKESK. CDR3 length: 16 residues.

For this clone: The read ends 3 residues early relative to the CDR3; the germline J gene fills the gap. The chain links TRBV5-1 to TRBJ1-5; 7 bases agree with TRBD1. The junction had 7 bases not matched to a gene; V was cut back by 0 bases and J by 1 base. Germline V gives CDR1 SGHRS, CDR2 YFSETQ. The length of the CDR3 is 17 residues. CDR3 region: CASSLGATGSSNQPQHF. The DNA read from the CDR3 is TGCGCCAGCAGCTTGGGCGCGACAGGGTCGAGCAATCAGCCC.

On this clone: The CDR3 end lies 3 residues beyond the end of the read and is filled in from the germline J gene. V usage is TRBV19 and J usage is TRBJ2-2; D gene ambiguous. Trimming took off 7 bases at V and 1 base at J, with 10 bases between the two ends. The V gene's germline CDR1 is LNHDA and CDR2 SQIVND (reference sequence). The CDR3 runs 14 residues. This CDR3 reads CASIFAGNTGELFF. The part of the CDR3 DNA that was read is TGTGCCAGTATTTTTGCAGGGAACACCGGGGAG.

This CDR3 is CASSIGPGAFF. The DNA read from the CDR3 is TGTGCCAGTAGTATAGGACCGGGA. V usage is TRBV19 and J usage is TRBJ1-1; D uncertain. Read sequence stops 3 residues before the CDR3 end, and the germline J gene provides the missing end. The CDR3 consists of 11 residues. Per germline, CDR1 LNHDA and CDR2 SQIVND (reference sequence).

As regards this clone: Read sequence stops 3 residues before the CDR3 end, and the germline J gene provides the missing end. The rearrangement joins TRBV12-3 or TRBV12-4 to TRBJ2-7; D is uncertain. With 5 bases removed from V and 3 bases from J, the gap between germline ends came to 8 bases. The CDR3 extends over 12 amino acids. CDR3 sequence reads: CASSRTSYEQYF. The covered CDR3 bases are TGTGCCAGCAGTCGTACAAGCTACGAG.

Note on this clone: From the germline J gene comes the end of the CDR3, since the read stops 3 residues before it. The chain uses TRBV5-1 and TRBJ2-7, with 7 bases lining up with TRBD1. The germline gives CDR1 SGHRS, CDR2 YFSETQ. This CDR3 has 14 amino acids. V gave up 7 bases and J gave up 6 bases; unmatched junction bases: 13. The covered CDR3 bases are TGCGCCAGCGGCAGAGACAGGGAAAGGGCCGAG. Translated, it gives CASGRDRERAE. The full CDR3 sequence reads CASGRDRERAEQYF.

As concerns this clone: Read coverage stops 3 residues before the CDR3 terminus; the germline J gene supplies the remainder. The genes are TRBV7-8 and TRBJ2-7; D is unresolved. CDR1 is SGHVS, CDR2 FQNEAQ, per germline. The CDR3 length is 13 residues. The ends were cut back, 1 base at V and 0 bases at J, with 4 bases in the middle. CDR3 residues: CASSLDSSYEQYF. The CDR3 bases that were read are TGTGCCAGCAGCTTAGACAGCTCCTACGAG.

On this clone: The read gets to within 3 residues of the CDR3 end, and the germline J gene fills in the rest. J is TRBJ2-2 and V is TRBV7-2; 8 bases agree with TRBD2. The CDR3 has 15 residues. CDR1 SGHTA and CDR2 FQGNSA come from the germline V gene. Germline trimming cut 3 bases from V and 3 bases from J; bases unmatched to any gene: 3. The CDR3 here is CASSFGGAHTGELFF. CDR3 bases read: TGTGCCAGCAGCTTCGGGGGGGCCCACACCGGGGAG.

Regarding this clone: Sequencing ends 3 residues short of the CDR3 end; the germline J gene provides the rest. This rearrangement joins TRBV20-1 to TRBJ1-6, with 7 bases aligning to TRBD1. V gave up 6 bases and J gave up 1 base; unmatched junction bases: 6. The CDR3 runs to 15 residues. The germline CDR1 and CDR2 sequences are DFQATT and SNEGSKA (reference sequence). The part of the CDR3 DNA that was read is TGCAGTGCCAAGGACAGGCAGTCCTATAATTCACCC. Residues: CSAKDRQSYNSP. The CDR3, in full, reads CSAKDRQSYNSPLHF.